This TCR beta chain is from a study of shared clonotypes between healthy human individuals. Overall study: Serving as donors were two women and a few men, whose ages spanned 18 to 49.

About this clone itself: What it binds is unknown.

The germline V gene has CDR1 MDHEN and CDR2 SYDVKM. The CDR3 extends over 13 amino acids. The V end lost 7 bases, the J end lost 7 bases, and 13 bases lay between the germline ends. Study results and caveats: For naive CD4 cells, approximately 4.8% of clonotypes were shared across a handful of donors.

Naive CD8 cells lacked CD45RO, underwent positive selection for CCR7 and left out terminally differentiated effector memory CD45RA+ cells. Genomic DNA (from each subset) was split evenly across several immunoSEQ plates. In the sorted-subset replicate PCRs, 150 to 200 ng DNA, roughly 29,000 T cell genomes, was used. Profiling relied on immunoSEQ multiplex PCR, and the TCRdb table lists in-frame clones only, not all of them. Among about 820,000 clones, 80% to 95% were seen once, and the ten largest hold approximately 25%. The rearrangement joins TRBV28 to TRBJ2-2; D may be TRBD1 or TRBD2 (5 bases each). The specimen sequenced was naive CD8+ T cells sorted from blood. This receptor was identified in a man in his thirties or forties in good health. This CDR3 reads CASTPGPSGELFF. CDR3 sequence (DNA): TGTGCCAGCACCCCGGGGCCTAGCGGGGAGCTGTTTTTT.